The source of this T cell receptor beta chain is a study of blood T cell repertoires in COVID-19. Study as a whole: The study drew acute and convalescent COVID-19 samples from the United States, Italy and Spain. The cDNA or gDNA used as material had been derived from T cells, B-cell-depleted T cells, or PBMCs.

Here immunoSEQ multiplex PCR was the method, and the copy in TCRdb shows in-frame clones only, minus some. Among about 140,000 clones, about four fifths were seen once, and the ten largest hold 3.5% to 4%. The CDR3 is 13 amino acids. CDR1 SEHNR and CDR2 FQNEAQ come from the germline V gene (reference sequence). Trimming cost V 5 bases and J 7 bases, with 9 bases left between them. This TCR derives from a man in his 70s who had recovered from COVID-19. Specimen: peripheral blood. This rearrangement joins TRBV7-9 to TRBJ1-6; D perhaps matches TRBD1 (5 bases). The CDR3 DNA is TGTGCCAGCAGCCCAGGGTGGAATTCACCCCTCCACTTT. It specifies CASSPGWNSPLHF.